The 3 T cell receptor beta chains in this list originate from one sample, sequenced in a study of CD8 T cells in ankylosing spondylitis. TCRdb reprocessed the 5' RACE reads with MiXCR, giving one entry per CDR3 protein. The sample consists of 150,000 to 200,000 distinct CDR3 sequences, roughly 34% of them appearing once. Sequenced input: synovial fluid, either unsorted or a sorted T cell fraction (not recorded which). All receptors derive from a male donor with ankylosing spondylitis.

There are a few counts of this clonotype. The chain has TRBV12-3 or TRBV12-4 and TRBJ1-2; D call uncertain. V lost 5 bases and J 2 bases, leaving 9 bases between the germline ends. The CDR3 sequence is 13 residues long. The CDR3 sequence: CASSPTRNYGYTF. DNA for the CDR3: TGTGCCAGCAGTCCTACACGGAACTATGGCTACACCTTC.

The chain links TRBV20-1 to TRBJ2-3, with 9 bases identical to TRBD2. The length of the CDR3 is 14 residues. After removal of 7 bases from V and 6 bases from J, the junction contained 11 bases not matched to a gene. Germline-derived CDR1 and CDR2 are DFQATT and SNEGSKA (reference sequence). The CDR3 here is CSVIAGEGYDTQYF. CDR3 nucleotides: TGCAGTGTGATAGCGGGAGAAGGGTACGATACGCAGTATTTT.

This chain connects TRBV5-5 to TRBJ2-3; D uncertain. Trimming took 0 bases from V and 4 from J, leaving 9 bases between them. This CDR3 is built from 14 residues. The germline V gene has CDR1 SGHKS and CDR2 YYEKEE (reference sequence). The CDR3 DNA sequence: TGTGCCAGCAGCTTGGTTCCCGTCGCAGATACGCAGTATTTT. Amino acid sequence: CASSLVPVADTQYF.